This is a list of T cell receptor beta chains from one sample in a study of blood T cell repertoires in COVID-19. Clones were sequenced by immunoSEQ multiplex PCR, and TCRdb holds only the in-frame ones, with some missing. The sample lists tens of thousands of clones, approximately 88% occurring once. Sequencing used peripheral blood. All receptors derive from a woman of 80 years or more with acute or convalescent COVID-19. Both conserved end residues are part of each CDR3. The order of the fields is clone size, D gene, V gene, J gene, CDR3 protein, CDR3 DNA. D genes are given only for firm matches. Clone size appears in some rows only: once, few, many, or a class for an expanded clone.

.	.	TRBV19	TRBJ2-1	CASSDHGSTAYNEQFF	TGTGCCAGTAGTGACCACGGGAGTACGGCCTACAATGAGCAGTTCTTC
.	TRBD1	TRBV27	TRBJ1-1	CASSFLLGTGGAFF	TGTGCCAGCAGTTTCCTTTTGGGTACAGGGGGCGCTTTCTTT
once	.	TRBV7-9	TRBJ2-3	CASSVSTDTQYF	TGTGCCAGCAGCGTTTCTACAGATACGCAGTATTTT
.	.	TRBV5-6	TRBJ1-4	CASSLVYSNEKLFF	TGTGCCAGCAGCTTGGTGTACAGTAATGAAAAACTGTTTTTT
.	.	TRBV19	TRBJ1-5	CASNPSGSGQPQHF	TGTGCCAGTAATCCCTCAGGGTCGGGCCAGCCCCAGCATTTT
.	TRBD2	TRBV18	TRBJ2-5	CASSPLAGETQYF	TGTGCCAGCTCACCACTAGCGGGGGAGACCCAGTACTTC
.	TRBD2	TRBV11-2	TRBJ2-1	CASTLTSGGDEQFF	TGTGCCAGCACCCTGACTAGCGGGGGTGATGAGCAGTTCTTC
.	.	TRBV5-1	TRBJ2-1	CASSLVVGGYNEQFF	TGCGCCAGCAGCTTGGTTGTGGGGGGATACAATGAGCAGTTCTTC
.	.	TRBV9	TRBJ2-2	CASSVTSLNTGELFF	TGTGCCAGCAGCGTTACTAGCCTTAACACCGGGGAGCTGTTTTTT
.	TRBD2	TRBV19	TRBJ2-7	CASNRRGGFYEQYF	TGTGCCAGTAACCGCCGGGGGGGTTTCTACGAGCAGTACTTC
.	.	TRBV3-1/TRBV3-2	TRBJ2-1	CASRNPWGYEQFF	TGTGCCAGCAGGAACCCATGGGGCTATGAGCAGTTCTTC
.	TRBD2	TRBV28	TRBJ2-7	CASTLGGGAYEQYF	TGTGCCAGCACCCTCGGGGGGGGCGCCTACGAGCAGTACTTC
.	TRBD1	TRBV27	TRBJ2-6	CASSYRGQDRSGSGANVLTF	TGTGCCAGCAGTTACCGGGGACAGGACCGTTCCGGCTCTGGGGCCAACGTCCTGACTTTC
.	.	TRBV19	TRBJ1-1	CASSIYTEAFF	TGTGCCAGTAGTATCTACACTGAAGCTTTCTTT
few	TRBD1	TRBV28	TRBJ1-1	CASTSVDRGNTEAFF	TGTGCCAGCACCAGCGTCGACAGGGGGAACACTGAAGCTTTCTTT
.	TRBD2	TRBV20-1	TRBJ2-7	CSASATSGGPYEQYF	TGCAGTGCTAGTGCTACTAGCGGGGGGCCCTACGAGCAGTACTTC
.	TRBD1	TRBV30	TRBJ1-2	CAWSDRGGYTF	TGTGCCTGGAGTGACAGGGGTGGCTACACCTTC
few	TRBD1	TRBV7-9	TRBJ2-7	CASSARQGATYEQYF	TGTGCCAGCAGCGCAAGACAGGGGGCGACCTACGAGCAGTACTTC
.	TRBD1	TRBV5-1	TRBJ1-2	CASSSGQGYGYTF	TGCGCCAGCAGCTCGGGACAGGGTTATGGCTACACCTTC
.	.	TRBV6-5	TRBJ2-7	CASRKQGSWAYEQYF	TGTGCCAGCAGGAAACAGGGCTCATGGGCCTACGAGCAGTACTTC
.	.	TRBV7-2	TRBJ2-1	CASSYRGGSYNEQFF	TGTGCCAGCAGCTACAGAGGGGGATCTTACAATGAGCAGTTCTTC
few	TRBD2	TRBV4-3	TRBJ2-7	CASSQTSGSGYEQYF	TGCGCCAGCAGCCAGACTAGCGGGAGTGGCTACGAGCAGTACTTC
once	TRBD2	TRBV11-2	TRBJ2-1	CASSSLAGGTYNEQFF	TGTGCCAGCAGCTCGCTAGCGGGGGGGACCTACAATGAGCAGTTCTTC
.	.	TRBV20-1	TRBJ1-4	CSASDTATNEKLFF	TGCAGTGCTAGTGACACTGCAACTAATGAAAAACTGTTTTTT
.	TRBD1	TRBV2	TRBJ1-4	CASRKTGTENEKLFF	TGTGCCAGCAGGAAAACCGGGACAGAGAATGAAAAACTGTTTTTT
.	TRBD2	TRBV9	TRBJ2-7	CASSAGGTSDYEQYF	TGTGCCAGCAGCGCGGGGGGGACTAGCGACTACGAGCAGTACTTC
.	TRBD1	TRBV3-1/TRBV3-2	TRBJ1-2	CASSHGQGARGYTF	TGTGCCAGCAGCCATGGACAGGGGGCAAGGGGCTACACCTTC
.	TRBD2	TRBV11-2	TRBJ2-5	CASSSERGGTQYF	TGTGCCAGCAGCTCCGAGCGGGGGGGGACCCAGTACTTC
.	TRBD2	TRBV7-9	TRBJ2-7	CASSPPRASGGPQEQYF	TGTGCCAGCAGCCCCCCTCGGGCAAGCGGGGGGCCGCAAGAGCAGTACTTC
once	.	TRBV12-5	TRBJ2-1	CASGFLRANNEQFF	TGTGCTAGTGGTTTTCTGCGGGCTAACAATGAGCAGTTCTTC
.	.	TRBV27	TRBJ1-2	CASSLAENPYGYTF	TGTGCCAGCAGTTTAGCGGAGAATCCCTATGGCTACACCTTC
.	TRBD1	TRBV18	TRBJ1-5	CASSPRQGLQPQHF	TGTGCCAGCTCACCCCGACAGGGTTTGCAGCCCCAGCATTTT
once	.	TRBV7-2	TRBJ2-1	CASSSTAAIHNEQFF	TGTGCCAGCAGCTCGACTGCGGCCATCCACAATGAGCAGTTCTTC
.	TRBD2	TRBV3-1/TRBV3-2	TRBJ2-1	CASSGTGTSGSRTYNEQFF	TGTGCCAGCAGCGGAACCGGGACTAGCGGGAGCCGGACCTACAATGAGCAGTTCTTC
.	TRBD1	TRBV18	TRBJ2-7	CASSPGQGNPYEQYF	TGTGCCAGCTCACCGGGACAGGGTAATCCCTACGAGCAGTACTTC
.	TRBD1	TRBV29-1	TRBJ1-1	CSVGTDLNTEAFF	TGCAGCGTCGGGACAGACCTTAACACTGAAGCTTTCTTT
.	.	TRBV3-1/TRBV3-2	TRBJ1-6	CASSKDSPGSPLHF	TGTGCCAGCAGCAAGGACAGCCCTGGTTCACCCCTCCACTTT
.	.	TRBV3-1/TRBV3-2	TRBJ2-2	CASSQEYGNTGELFF	TGTGCCAGCAGCCAAGAGTACGGGAACACCGGGGAGCTGTTTTTT
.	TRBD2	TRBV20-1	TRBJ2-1	CSASPSGRTINEQFF	TGCAGTGCTAGTCCTAGCGGGAGAACTATCAATGAGCAGTTCTTC
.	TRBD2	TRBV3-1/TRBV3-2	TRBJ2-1	CASKKASGLAGGGEQFF	TGTGCCAGCAAAAAGGCTTCAGGACTAGCGGGAGGAGGGGAGCAGTTCTTC
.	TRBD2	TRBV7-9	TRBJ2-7	CASRGDGSYEQYF	TGTGCCAGCCGGGGGGACGGCTCCTACGAGCAGTACTTC
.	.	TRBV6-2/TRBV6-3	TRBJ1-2	CASSYSVGAYGYTF	TGTGCCAGCAGTTACTCGGTGGGGGCCTATGGCTACACCTTC
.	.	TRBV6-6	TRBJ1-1	CASTKRGSTEAFF	TGTGCCAGCACAAAGAGGGGGAGCACTGAAGCTTTCTTT
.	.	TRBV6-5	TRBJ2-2	CASSYSAPGELFF	TGTGCCAGCAGTTACTCGGCCCCCGGGGAGCTGTTTTTT